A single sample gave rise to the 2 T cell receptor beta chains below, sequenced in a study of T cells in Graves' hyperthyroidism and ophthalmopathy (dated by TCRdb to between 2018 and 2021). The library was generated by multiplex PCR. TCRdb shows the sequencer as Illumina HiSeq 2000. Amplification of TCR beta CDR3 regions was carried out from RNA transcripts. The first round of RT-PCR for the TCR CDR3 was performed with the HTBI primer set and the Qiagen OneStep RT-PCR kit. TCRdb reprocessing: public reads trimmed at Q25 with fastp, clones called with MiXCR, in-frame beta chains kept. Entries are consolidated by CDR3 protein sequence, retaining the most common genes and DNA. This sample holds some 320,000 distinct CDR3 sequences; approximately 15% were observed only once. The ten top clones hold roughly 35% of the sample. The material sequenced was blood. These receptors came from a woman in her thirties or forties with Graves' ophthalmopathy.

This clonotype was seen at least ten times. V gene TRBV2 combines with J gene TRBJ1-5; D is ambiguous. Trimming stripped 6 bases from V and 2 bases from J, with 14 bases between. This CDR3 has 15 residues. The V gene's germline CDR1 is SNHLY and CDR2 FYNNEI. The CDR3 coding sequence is TGTGCCAGCAGATTGTATGGCGGCGGCAATCAGCCCCAGCATTTT. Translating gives CASRLYGGGNQPQHF.

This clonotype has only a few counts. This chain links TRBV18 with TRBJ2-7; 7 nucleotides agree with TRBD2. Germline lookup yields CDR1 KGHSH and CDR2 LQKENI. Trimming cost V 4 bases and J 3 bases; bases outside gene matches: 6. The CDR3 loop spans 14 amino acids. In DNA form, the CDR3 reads TGTGCCAGCTCACTAGGACTAGAGAGCTACGAGCAGTACTTC. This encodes CASSLGLESYEQYF. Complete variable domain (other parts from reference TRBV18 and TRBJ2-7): NAGVMQNPRHLVRRRGQEARLRCSPMKGHSHVYWYRQLPEEGLKFMVYLQKENIIDESGMPKERFSAEFPKEGPSILRIQQVVRGDSAAYFCASSLGLESYEQYFGPGTRLTVT.